This T cell receptor (beta chain) was recorded in a study of blood T cell repertoires in COVID-19. Study in general: PBMCs, B-cell-depleted T cells, or T cells were the source of the cDNA or gDNA that made up the material.

The CDR3 is 13 residues long. V was pared by 3 bases and J by 0 bases, with 8 bases between. CDR1 and CDR2 (germline): GTSNPN, SVGIG (reference sequence). The table came from immunoSEQ multiplex PCR; TCRdb's copy has only in-frame clones and leaves some out. The sample has almost 95,000 clones; approximately 83% are singletons. The source material was peripheral blood. The sequence was obtained from a man aged 60-69 years with acute or convalescent COVID-19. This chain joins TRBV30 and TRBJ1-1, with D possibly TRBD1 on 5 matching bases. This CDR3 is CAWRPGLNTEAFF. CDR3 sequence (DNA): TGTGCCTGGAGGCCAGGGTTGAACACTGAAGCTTTCTTT.